This entry concerns a single T cell receptor (beta chain). Its antigen is currently not known. A much larger clonotype is one base distant, so this may be a read error. CDR1 SGHNT and CDR2 YYREEE are derived from the germline V gene (reference sequence). From cysteine to phenylalanine, the CDR3 is 16 amino acids long. Left in the record is the CDR3 DNA by itself, 48 bases read in frame from the first base. Sequenced using an Illumina MiSeq. TCRdb trimmed public reads at Q25 via fastp, called clones via MiXCR and kept in-frame beta chains. Each entry merges the rows of one CDR3 protein and shows their most common DNA and genes. For this sample the table gives around 10,000 distinct CDR3 sequences, of which approximately 17% were detected only once. In total, the top ten clones hold 1.2% of the sample. The data were taken from a study of liver allograft versus peripheral blood T cells (dated by TCRdb to 2019 to 2021). Looking at the study overall: In liver transplant recipients, the study looked at T cell receptor repertoires in the peripheral blood and set them against the repertoires found within the transplanted livers. General findings and caveats noted by the study authors: According to the report, the T cell receptor repertoires detected in peripheral blood were different from the repertoires found inside liver allografts.

The V and J segments used are TRBV5-4 and TRBJ1-6; TRBD1 matches 9 bases in the middle. The source of this sequence is a human patient who had a liver transplant. In patients who had a transplant, some T cells may come from the graft donor. The CDR3 here reads CANSFGQGHGDSPLHF. Here is the DNA: TGTGCCAACAGCTTCGGACAGGGGCACGGGGATTCACCCCTCCACTTT.